This T cell receptor (beta chain) originates from a study of blood T cell repertoires in COVID-19. Germline CDR1 LNHDA, CDR2 SQIVND (reference sequence). The CDR3 sequence is 16 residues long. V was clipped by 5 bases and J by 5 bases; unmatched bases: 9. Repertoires were generated with immunoSEQ multiplex PCR, while TCRdb's copy carries only in-frame clones and drops some. The sample lists some 130,000 clones, under 85% occurring once. The rearrangement uses TRBV19 and TRBJ2-2; 9 nucleotides match TRBD2. Sample: PBMCs or T cells enriched from blood (not recorded which). The clonotype comes from a man aged 25 to 45 who had recovered from COVID-19. Here the CDR3 reads CASSSRGGRETGELFF. CDR3 coding DNA: TGTGCCAGTAGTTCACGTGGCGGGAGGGAAACCGGGGAGCTGTTTTTT. Drawing the rest from reference TRBV19 and TRBJ2-2, the complete variable domain is DGGITQSPKYLFRKEGQNVTLSCEQNLNHDAMYWYRQDPGQGLRLIYYSQIVNDFQKGDIAEGYSVSREKKESFPLTVTSAQKNPTAFYLCASSSRGGRETGELFFGEGSRLTVL.